This TCR beta chain stems from a study of radiation and T cells in renal cell carcinoma. Study context: Nephrectomy followed 15 Gy stereotactic body radiation by 4 weeks.

TCRdb's copy holds only in-frame clones and misses some; the assay was immunoSEQ multiplex PCR. Among 150,000 to 160,000 clones listed, roughly 89% were seen once. Sample time point: blood 2 weeks post-SBRT. Treatment indicated: 15 Gy SBRT to primary tumor, nephrectomy 4 weeks later. This renal cell carcinoma was of the clear cell type. As for this clone: The antigen is not known.

Study-level points and caveats: From baseline, blood top tumor clonotypes peaked at 2 weeks post-radiation.

The receptor's source is a woman between 50 and 59 years old with renal cell carcinoma. Here the sequenced sample was blood, taken from a patient whose treatment included radiotherapy and nephrectomy.

The CDR3 sequence: CASSIREPPGQNSPLHF. CDR3 bases: TGTGCCAGTAGTATCCGCGAACCACCGGGACAGAATTCACCCCTCCACTTT. This chain joins TRBV19 and TRBJ1-6; 7 bases line up with TRBD1. Losses at the gene ends were 3 bases for V and 7 bases for J; bases not matched to a gene: 12. Germline V lookup: CDR1 LNHDA, CDR2 SQIVND (reference sequence). This CDR3 region has 17 residues.